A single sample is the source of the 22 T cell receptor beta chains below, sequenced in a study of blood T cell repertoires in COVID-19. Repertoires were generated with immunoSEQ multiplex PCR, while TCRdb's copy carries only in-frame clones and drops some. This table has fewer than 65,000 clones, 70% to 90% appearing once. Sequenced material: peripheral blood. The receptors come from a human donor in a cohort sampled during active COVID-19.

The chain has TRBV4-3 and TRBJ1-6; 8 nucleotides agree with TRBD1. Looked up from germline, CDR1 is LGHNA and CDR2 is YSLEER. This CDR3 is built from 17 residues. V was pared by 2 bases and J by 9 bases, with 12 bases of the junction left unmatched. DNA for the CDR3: TGCGCCAGCAGCCAATCCGCCGGACAGGGAGGGTTTTCACCCCTCCACTTT. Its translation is CASSQSAGQGGFSPLHF.

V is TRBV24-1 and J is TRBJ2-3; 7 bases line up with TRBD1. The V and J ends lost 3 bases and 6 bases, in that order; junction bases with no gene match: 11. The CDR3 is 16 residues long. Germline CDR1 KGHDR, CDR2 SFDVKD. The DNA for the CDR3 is TGTGCCACCAGTGATCTTGACAGGGTGAGATACGATACGCAGTATTTT. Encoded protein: CATSDLDRVRYDTQYF.

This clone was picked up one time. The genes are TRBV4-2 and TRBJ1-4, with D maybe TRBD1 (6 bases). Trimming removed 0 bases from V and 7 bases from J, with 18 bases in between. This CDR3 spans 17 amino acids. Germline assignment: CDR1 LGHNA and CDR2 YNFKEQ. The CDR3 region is CASSQDIERQGFEKLFF. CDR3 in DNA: TGTGCCAGCAGCCAAGATATAGAACGCCAGGGGTTTGAAAAACTGTTTTTT.

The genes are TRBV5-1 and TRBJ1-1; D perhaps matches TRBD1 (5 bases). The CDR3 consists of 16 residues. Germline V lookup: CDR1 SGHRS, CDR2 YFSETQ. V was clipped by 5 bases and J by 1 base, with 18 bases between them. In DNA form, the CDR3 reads TGCGCCAGCAGGGAGGGGCGAAATTCTCAGAACACTGAAGCTTTCTTT. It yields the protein CASREGRNSQNTEAFF.

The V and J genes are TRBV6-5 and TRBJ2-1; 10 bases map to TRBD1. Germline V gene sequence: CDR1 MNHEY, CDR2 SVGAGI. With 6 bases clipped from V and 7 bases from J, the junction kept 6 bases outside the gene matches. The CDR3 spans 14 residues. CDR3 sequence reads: CASRGGQGRNEQFF. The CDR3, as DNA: TGTGCCAGCAGAGGGGGACAGGGGAGGAATGAGCAGTTCTTC.

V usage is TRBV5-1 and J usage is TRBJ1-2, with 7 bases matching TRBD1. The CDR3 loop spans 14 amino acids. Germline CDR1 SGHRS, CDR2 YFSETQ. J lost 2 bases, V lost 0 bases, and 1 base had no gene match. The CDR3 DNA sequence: TGCGCCAGCAGCTTGGAGGGACAGAACTATGGCTACACCTTC. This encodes CASSLEGQNYGYTF.

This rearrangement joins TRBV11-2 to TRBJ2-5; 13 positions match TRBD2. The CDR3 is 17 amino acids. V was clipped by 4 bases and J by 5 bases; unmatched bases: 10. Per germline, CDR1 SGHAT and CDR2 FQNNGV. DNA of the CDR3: TGTGCCAGCAGCTCCTTTACTAGCGGGGGGGCGGAGGAGACCCAGTACTTC. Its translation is CASSSFTSGGAEETQYF.

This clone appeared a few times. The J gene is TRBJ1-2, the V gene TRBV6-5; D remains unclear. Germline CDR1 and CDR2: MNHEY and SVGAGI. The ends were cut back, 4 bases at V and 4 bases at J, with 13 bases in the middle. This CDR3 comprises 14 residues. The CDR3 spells CASSLLREAYGYTF. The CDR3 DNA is TGTGCCAGCAGTTTACTGCGTGAGGCCTATGGCTACACCTTC.

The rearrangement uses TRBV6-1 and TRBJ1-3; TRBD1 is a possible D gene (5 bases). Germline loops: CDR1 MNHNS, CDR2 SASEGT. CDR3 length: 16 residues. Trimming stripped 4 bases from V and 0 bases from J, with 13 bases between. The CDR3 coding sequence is TGTGCCAGCAGTGGGGGGATGGGGGGCTCTGGAAACACCATATATTTT. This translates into CASSGGMGGSGNTIYF.

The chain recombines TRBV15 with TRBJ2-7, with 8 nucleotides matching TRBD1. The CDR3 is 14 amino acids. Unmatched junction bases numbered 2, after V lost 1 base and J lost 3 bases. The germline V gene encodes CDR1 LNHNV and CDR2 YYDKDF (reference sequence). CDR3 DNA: TGTGCCACCAGCAGAGGACAGGGGATCTACGAGCAGTACTTC. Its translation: CATSRGQGIYEQYF.

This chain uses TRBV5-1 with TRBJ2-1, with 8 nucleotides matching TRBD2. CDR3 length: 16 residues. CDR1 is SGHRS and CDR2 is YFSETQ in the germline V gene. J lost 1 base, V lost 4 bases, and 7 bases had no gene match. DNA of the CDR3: TGCGCCAGCAGCACAAGTAGCGGGGTTTCCTACAATGAGCAGTTCTTC. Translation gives CASSTSSGVSYNEQFF.

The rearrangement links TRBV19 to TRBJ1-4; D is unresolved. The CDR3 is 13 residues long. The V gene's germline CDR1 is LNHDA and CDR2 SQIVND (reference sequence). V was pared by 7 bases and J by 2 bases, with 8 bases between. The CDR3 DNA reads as TGTGCCAGTAACAGAGATACTAATGAAAAACTGTTTTTT. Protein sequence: CASNRDTNEKLFF.

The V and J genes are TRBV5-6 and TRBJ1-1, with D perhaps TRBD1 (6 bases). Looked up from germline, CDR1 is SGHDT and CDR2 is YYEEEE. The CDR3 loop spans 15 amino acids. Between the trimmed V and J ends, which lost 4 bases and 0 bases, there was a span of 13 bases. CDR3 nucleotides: TGTGCCAGCAGCATCTGGACAGAGTTGAACACTGAAGCTTTCTTT. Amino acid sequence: CASSIWTELNTEAFF.

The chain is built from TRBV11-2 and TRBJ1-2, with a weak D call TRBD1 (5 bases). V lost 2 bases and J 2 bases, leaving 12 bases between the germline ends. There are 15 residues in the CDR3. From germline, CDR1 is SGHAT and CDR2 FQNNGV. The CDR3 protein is CASSLSGLGNYGYTF. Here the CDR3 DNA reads TGTGCCAGCAGCTTATCAGGGCTTGGAAACTATGGCTACACCTTC.

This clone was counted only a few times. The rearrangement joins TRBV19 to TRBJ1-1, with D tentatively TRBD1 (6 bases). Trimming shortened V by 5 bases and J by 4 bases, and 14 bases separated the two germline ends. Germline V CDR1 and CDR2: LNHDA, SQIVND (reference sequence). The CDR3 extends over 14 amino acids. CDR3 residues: CASSPRQGTTEAFF. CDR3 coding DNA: TGTGCCAGTAGTCCCCGCCAGGGGACCACTGAAGCTTTCTTT.

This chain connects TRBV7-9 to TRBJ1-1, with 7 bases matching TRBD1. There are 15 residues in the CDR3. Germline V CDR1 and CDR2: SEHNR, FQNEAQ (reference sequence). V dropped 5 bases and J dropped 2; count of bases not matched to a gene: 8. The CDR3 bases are TGTGCCAGCAGCCGACAAACAGGGGTAAACACTGAAGCTTTCTTT. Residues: CASSRQTGVNTEAFF.

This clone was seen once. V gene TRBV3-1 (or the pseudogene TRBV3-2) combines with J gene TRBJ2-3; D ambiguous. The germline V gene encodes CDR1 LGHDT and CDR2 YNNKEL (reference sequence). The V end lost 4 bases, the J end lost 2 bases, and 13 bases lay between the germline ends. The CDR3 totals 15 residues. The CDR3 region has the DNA TGTGCCAGCAGCCTCTGGTCGCTACCCACAGATACGCAGTATTTT. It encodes CASSLWSLPTDTQYF.

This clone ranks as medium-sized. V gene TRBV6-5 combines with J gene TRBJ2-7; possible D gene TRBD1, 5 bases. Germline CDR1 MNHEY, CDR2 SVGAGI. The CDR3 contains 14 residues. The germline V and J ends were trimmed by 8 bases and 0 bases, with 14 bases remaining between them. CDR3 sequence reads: CASQQETSSYEQYF. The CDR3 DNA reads TGTGCCAGCCAACAGGAGACCAGCTCCTACGAGCAGTACTTC.

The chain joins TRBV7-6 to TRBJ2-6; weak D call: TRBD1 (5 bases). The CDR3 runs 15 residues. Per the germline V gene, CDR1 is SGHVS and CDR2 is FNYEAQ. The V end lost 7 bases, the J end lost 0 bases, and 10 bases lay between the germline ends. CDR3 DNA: TGTGCCAGCACTATGACAGCCTCTGGGGCCAACGTCCTGACTTTC. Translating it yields CASTMTASGANVLTF.

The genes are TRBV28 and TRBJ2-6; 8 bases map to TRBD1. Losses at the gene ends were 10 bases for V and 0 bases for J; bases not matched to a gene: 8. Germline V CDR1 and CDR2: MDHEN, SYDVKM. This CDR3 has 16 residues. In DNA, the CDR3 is TGTGCCACCAGGACAGGGTCTACCTCTGGGGCCAACGTCCTGACTTTC. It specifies CATRTGSTSGANVLTF. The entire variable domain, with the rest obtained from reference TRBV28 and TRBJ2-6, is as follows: DVKVTQSSRYLVKRTGEKVFLECVQDMDHENMFWYRQDPGLGLRLIYFSYDVKMKEKGDIPEGYSVSREKKERFSLILESASTNQTSMYLCATRTGSTSGANVLTFGAGSRLTVL.

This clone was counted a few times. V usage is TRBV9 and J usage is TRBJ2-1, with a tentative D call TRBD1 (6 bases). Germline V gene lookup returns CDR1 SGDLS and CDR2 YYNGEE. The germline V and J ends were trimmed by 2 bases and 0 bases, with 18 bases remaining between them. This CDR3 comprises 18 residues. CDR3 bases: TGTGCCAGCAGCGTCGCTCCAAATAGGGGGAACTCCTACAATGAGCAGTTCTTC. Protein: CASSVAPNRGNSYNEQFF.

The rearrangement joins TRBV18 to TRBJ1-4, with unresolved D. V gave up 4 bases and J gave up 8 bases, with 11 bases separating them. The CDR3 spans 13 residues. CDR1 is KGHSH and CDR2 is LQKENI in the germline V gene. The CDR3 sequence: CASSLDQAEKLFF. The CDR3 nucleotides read TGTGCCAGCTCACTCGATCAAGCCGAAAAACTGTTTTTT.